Sequencing of this TCR beta chain was carried out in a study of blood T cell repertoires in COVID-19. Study background: The cDNA or gDNA used as material had been derived from T cells, B-cell-depleted T cells, or PBMCs.

Sequencing was performed with immunoSEQ multiplex PCR; in TCRdb, only in-frame clones are kept and a portion is missing. The table lists approximately 290,000 clones, about 85% of them singletons. Germline V CDR1 and CDR2: SGHVS, FQNEAQ. V lost 0 bases and J lost 5, with 11 bases in between. CDR3 length: 14 residues. The chain is built from TRBV7-8 and TRBJ2-7, with a possible D match to TRBD1 (5 bases). The sequence was collected from a human donor with COVID-19, enrolled during active disease. The donor label of this sample is uncertain. The sequencing input was peripheral blood. This CDR3 is CASSLAVRAHEQYF. The CDR3 coding sequence is TGTGCCAGCAGCTTAGCGGTCAGGGCCCACGAGCAGTACTTC.